A single sample is the source of the 28 T cell receptor beta chains below, sequenced in a study of blood T cell repertoires in COVID-19 (dated by TCRdb to about 2020). Library creation used the immunoSEQ multiplex PCR assay. TCRdb retrieved this table from immuneACCESS and kept in-frame rearrangements only. Not all clones are present; in checked studies, unresolved V genes account for under half, and no reason is known for the remainder. The table for this sample lists fewer than 250,000 clones; roughly 80% of them were counted only once. The top ten hold about 7.4% of the sample. The specimen sequenced was peripheral blood. The receptors were gathered from a woman aged 50 to 60 with acute or convalescent COVID-19.

V usage is TRBV18 and J usage is TRBJ1-2; 8 bases agree with TRBD1. Germline CDR1 reads KGHSH; CDR2 reads LQKENI. This CDR3 has 15 residues. J lost 6 bases, V lost 3 bases, and 9 bases had no gene match. The CDR3 is CASSPTPRQGNGYTF. CDR3 sequence (DNA): TGTGCCAGCTCACCGACGCCCAGACAGGGGAATGGCTACACCTTC.

The chain couples TRBV5-5 to TRBJ2-7; no firm D call. There are 12 residues in the CDR3. Germline CDR1 is SGHKS and CDR2 is YYEKEE (reference sequence). Trimming shortened V by 1 base and J by 3 bases, and 5 bases separated the two germline ends. The CDR3 here is CASSLHSYEQYF. DNA of the CDR3: TGTGCCAGCAGCTTGCACAGCTACGAGCAGTACTTC. The variable domain in full, completed from reference TRBV5-5 and TRBJ2-7, reads DAGVTQSPTHLIKTRGQQVTLRCSPISGHKSVSWYQQVLGQGPQFIFQYYEKEERGRGNFPDRFSARQFPNYSSELNVNALLLGDSALYLCASSLHSYEQYFGPGTRLTVT.

The chain uses TRBV18 and TRBJ1-1, with D maybe TRBD1 (5 bases). CDR1 is KGHSH, CDR2 LQKENI, per germline. The ends were cut back, 5 bases at V and 0 bases at J, with 7 bases in the middle. CDR3 length: 13 residues. CDR3 sequence reads: CASSSTVNTEAFF. CDR3 nucleotides: TGTGCCAGCTCATCGACAGTGAACACTGAAGCTTTCTTT.

This clone appeared once. The chain employs TRBV18 and TRBJ1-1; D gene unclear. CDR1 is KGHSH, CDR2 LQKENI, per germline. The CDR3 totals 14 residues. V was shortened by 6 bases and J by 0 bases, with 11 bases between the two germline ends. CDR3 in DNA: TGTGCCAGCTCTCGTCGGTCTGTGAACACTGAAGCTTTCTTT. Protein sequence: CASSRRSVNTEAFF.

The rearrangement joins TRBV30 to TRBJ1-1; no definite D call. This CDR3 contains 15 residues. CDR1 and CDR2 from the germline V gene are GTSNPN and SVGIG (reference sequence). V lost 1 base and J 0 bases, leaving 12 bases between the germline ends. The CDR3 DNA reads TGTGCCTGGAGTGACTATCTTGGAATGAACACTGAAGCTTTCTTT. It specifies CAWSDYLGMNTEAFF.

The gene calls are TRBV30 and TRBJ1-1, with D possibly matching TRBD1 (6 bases). The CDR3 is made up of 12 amino acids. Germline-derived CDR1 and CDR2 are GTSNPN and SVGIG (reference sequence). V lost 1 base, J lost 11 bases, and 14 bases lay in between. CDR3 loop: CAWSADRQGAFF. The CDR3 nucleotides read TGTGCCTGGAGTGCCGACAGGCAGGGGGCTTTCTTT.

The gene calls are TRBV19 and TRBJ2-3; 8 nucleotides line up with TRBD1. Per germline, CDR1 LNHDA and CDR2 SQIVND (reference sequence). V lost 4 bases and J lost 2; bases outside the gene matches: 5. The CDR3 loop spans 15 amino acids. The CDR3 spells CASSTETGDTDTQYF. As DNA, the CDR3 is TGTGCCAGTAGTACCGAGACAGGGGACACAGATACGCAGTATTTT.

The chain combines TRBV5-5 with TRBJ2-5; D might be TRBD2 (5 bases). Trimming pared 3 bases from V and 1 base from J, leaving 7 bases between. Germline lookup yields CDR1 SGHKS and CDR2 YYEKEE (reference sequence). CDR3 length: 13 amino acids. Here the CDR3 reads CASSSRGQETQYF. In nucleotides, the CDR3 is TGTGCCAGCAGCTCCCGGGGCCAAGAGACCCAGTACTTC.

The rearrangement links TRBV5-1 to TRBJ2-3; D is uncertain. Trimming stripped 5 bases from V and 0 bases from J, with 10 bases between. This CDR3 contains 14 residues. Germline lookup yields CDR1 SGHRS and CDR2 YFSETQ. The CDR3 nucleotides read TGCGCCAGCAGGGAGCGAGTAAGCACAGATACGCAGTATTTT. Translating it yields CASRERVSTDTQYF.

The chain couples TRBV7-3 to TRBJ2-2, with 7 bases lining up with TRBD1. The CDR3 covers 14 residues. J lost 1 base, V lost 5 bases, and 1 base had no gene match. Germline lookup yields CDR1 SGHTA and CDR2 FQGTGA. The CDR3 spells CASSRDRNTGELFF. CDR3 in DNA: TGTGCCAGCAGCCGGGACAGGAACACCGGGGAGCTGTTTTTT.

The chain uses TRBV5-1 and TRBJ1-2; 9 positions agree with TRBD1. The CDR3 contains 12 residues. Germline V gene sequence: CDR1 SGHRS, CDR2 YFSETQ. Unmatched junction bases numbered 1, after V lost 3 bases and J lost 7 bases. CDR3 loop: CASSSDRGGYTF. In DNA, the CDR3 is TGCGCCAGCAGCTCGGACAGGGGTGGCTACACCTTC.

This clone was observed a few times. The chain recombines TRBV30 with TRBJ1-2; D is undetermined. There are 11 residues in the CDR3. V was shortened by 1 base and J by 3 bases, with 3 bases between the two germline ends. The germline V gene encodes CDR1 GTSNPN and CDR2 SVGIG (reference sequence). The DNA for the CDR3 is TGTGCCTGGAGTGCGTACTATGGCTACACCTTC. Translated: CAWSAYYGYTF.

This clone was seen a single time. The V call is TRBV20-1, the J call TRBJ2-3; D gene unclear. The V end lost 3 bases, the J end lost 6 bases, and 7 bases lay between the germline ends. The V gene's germline CDR1 is DFQATT and CDR2 SNEGSKA (reference sequence). The CDR3 sequence is 11 residues long. The CDR3 DNA follows: TGCAGTGCTAGGTTCTACGATACGCAGTATTTT. Its translation is CSARFYDTQYF.

This sequence joins TRBV19 and TRBJ1-5; 10 positions agree with TRBD1. Per the germline V gene, CDR1 is LNHDA and CDR2 is SQIVND (reference sequence). Trimming took 3 bases from V and 3 from J; bases not matched to a gene: 17. The CDR3 totals 20 residues. Here the CDR3 reads CASSMRRGDRGQYSNQPQHF. DNA of the CDR3: TGTGCCAGTAGTATGCGTCGGGGAGACAGGGGGCAATATTCCAATCAGCCCCAGCATTTT.

The rearrangement joins TRBV6-2 or TRBV6-3 to TRBJ1-2; weak D call: TRBD1 (5 bases). Trimming left V 6 bases short and J 4 bases short, with 15 bases between. Germline lookup yields CDR1 MNHEY and CDR2 SVGEGT. The CDR3 consists of 14 residues. CDR3 bases: TGTGCCAGCAGCCGGTCCCAGGGCGGCTATGGCTACACCTTC. It yields the protein CASSRSQGGYGYTF.

The chain couples TRBV4-1 to TRBJ1-5; 8 nucleotides line up with TRBD1. With 6 bases clipped from V and 9 bases from J, the junction kept 10 bases outside the gene matches. The CDR3 runs to 14 residues. Germline values: CDR1 MGHRA, CDR2 YSYEKL. This CDR3 is CASRPGTGQWPQHF. CDR3 nucleotide sequence: TGCGCCAGCAGACCTGGGACAGGTCAATGGCCCCAGCATTTT.

The chain has TRBV11-2 and TRBJ2-7, with TRBD2 identical over 7 bases. Looked up from germline, CDR1 is SGHAT and CDR2 is FQNNGV. The CDR3 runs to 15 residues. J gave up 4 bases and V 0 bases, and 6 bases lay outside the gene matches. The DNA for the CDR3 is TGTGCCAGCAGCTTAGATGAAGCGGGGTTTTACGAGCAGTACTTC. Translating it yields CASSLDEAGFYEQYF.

The sample holds a few counts of this clone. The chain recombines TRBV9 with TRBJ2-2, with TRBD2 identical over 8 bases. J was trimmed by 6 bases and V by 2 bases; bases with no gene match: 12. CDR1 SGDLS and CDR2 YYNGEE come from the germline V gene. This CDR3 spans 17 amino acids. CDR3 in amino acids: CASSVRPAGVFSGELFF. DNA for the CDR3: TGTGCCAGCAGCGTTAGGCCAGCGGGAGTTTTTTCCGGGGAGCTGTTTTTT.

This sequence joins TRBV9 and TRBJ2-1; the match to TRBD2 covers 7 bases. The trim removed 7 bases at V and 2 bases at J, leaving 6 bases unmatched. The CDR3 totals 14 residues. Per germline, CDR1 SGDLS and CDR2 YYNGEE. The CDR3 DNA reads TGTGCCAGCGCCCCCGGGACTACCTACAATGAGCAGTTCTTC. This sequence encodes CASAPGTTYNEQFF.

The V and J genes are TRBV13 and TRBJ1-4; TRBD1 agrees at 7 bases. Germline CDR1 is PRHDT and CDR2 is FYEKMQ (reference sequence). Trimming removed 5 bases from V and 4 bases from J; junction bases left unmatched: 7. The CDR3 is 15 residues long. CDR3 sequence: CASSTRQGNNEKLFF. Here the CDR3 DNA reads TGTGCCAGCAGCACCAGACAGGGCAATAATGAAAAACTGTTTTTT. Together with reference TRBV13 and TRBJ1-4, the CDR3 gives the full variable domain: AAGVIQSPRHLIKEKRETATLKCYPIPRHDTVYWYQQGPGQDPQFLISFYEKMQSDKGSIPDRFSAQQFSDYHSELNMSSLELGDSALYFCASSTRQGNNEKLFFGSGTQLSVL.

The genes are TRBV5-1 and TRBJ2-6; D not resolved. The germline CDR1 and CDR2 sequences are SGHRS and YFSETQ. The V gene lost 0 bases and the J gene lost 0 bases, with 10 bases spanning the gap. CDR3 length: 17 residues. The CDR3 DNA sequence: TGCGCCAGCAGCTTGGTTGGAGTAAGCTCTGGGGCCAACGTCCTGACTTTC. Translated, it gives CASSLVGVSSGANVLTF. Full variable domain (rest looked up from reference TRBV5-1 and TRBJ2-6): KAGVTQTPRYLIKTRGQQVTLSCSPISGHRSVSWYQQTPGQGLQFLFEYFSETQRNKGNFPGRFSGRQFSNSRSEMNVSTLELGDSALYLCASSLVGVSSGANVLTFGAGSRLTVL.

This clone showed up just a few times. The chain recombines TRBV6-5 with TRBJ2-1; a possible D gene is TRBD1 (6 bases). This CDR3 is 13 amino acids long. Trimming removed 7 bases at V and 9 bases at J, with 16 bases between. Per the germline V gene, CDR1 is MNHEY and CDR2 is SVGAGI. CDR3 sequence: CASKSQGTTEQFF. CDR3 DNA: TGTGCCAGCAAGAGCCAGGGGACCACTGAGCAGTTCTTC.

This clone appeared once. Other DNA sequences in this specimen translate into the identical CDR3. This rearrangement joins TRBV28 to TRBJ1-4, with TRBD1 as a possible D gene (6 bases). Trimming removed 4 bases from V and 5 bases from J, with 8 bases in between. The CDR3 consists of 13 residues. CDR1 and CDR2 from the germline V gene are MDHEN and SYDVKM. Written as DNA, the CDR3 is TGTGCCAGCAGTTCCGGACAGAATGAAAAACTGTTTTTT. It specifies CASSSGQNEKLFF.

This chain joins TRBV13 and TRBJ2-3, with D tentatively TRBD1 (5 bases). Germline CDR1 reads PRHDT; CDR2 reads FYEKMQ (reference sequence). This CDR3 is 14 amino acids long. The V end lost 10 bases, the J end lost 6 bases, and 20 bases lay between the germline ends. Written as DNA, the CDR3 is TGTGCCACCCGAGGTCAGGGCTTCGGGGATACGCAGTATTTT. It yields the protein CATRGQGFGDTQYF.

This sequence joins TRBV19 and TRBJ1-5; a weak D match, TRBD1 (5 bases). The CDR3 extends over 15 amino acids. Trimming pared 6 bases from V and 0 bases from J, leaving 12 bases between. The germline V gene encodes CDR1 LNHDA and CDR2 SQIVND (reference sequence). CDR3 sequence reads: CASSETADSNQPQHF. CDR3 sequence (DNA): TGTGCCAGTAGCGAGACAGCCGATAGCAATCAGCCCCAGCATTTT.

A few counts support this clone. This rearrangement joins TRBV7-9 to TRBJ2-7; D perhaps matches TRBD2 (5 bases). The germline gives CDR1 SEHNR, CDR2 FQNEAQ (reference sequence). The CDR3 sequence is 12 residues long. V was shortened by 5 bases and J by 6 bases, with 11 bases between the two germline ends. This CDR3 reads CASSRSEGEQYF. The CDR3 bases are TGTGCCAGCAGCCGTTCCGAGGGCGAGCAGTACTTC.

The V gene is TRBV2, the J gene TRBJ2-7, with D possibly being TRBD1 (5 bases). CDR1 is SNHLY and CDR2 is FYNNEI in the germline V gene. This CDR3 region has 13 residues. Trimming left V 10 bases short and J 4 bases short, with 17 bases between. The DNA for the CDR3 is TGTGCCAACCGAAACCTGGACAAATACGAGCAGTACTTC. Protein product: CANRNLDKYEQYF. The variable domain in full, completed from reference TRBV2 and TRBJ2-7, reads EPEVTQTPSHQVTQMGQEVILRCVPISNHLYFYWYRQILGQKVEFLVSFYNNEISEKSEIFDDQFSVERPDGSNFTLKIRSTKLEDSAMYFCANRNLDKYEQYFGPGTRLTVT.

The CDR3 nucleotides read TGTGCCAGTCGACCGGCCGGGAGGAACACTGAAGCTTTCTTT. Translation gives CASRPAGRNTEAFF. The chain links TRBV11-2 to TRBJ1-1; D remains ambiguous. Trimming took 9 bases from V and 1 from J, leaving 15 bases between them. This CDR3 has 14 residues. Germline V CDR1 and CDR2: SGHAT, FQNNGV.